This entry concerns a single T cell receptor beta chain. These data belong to a study of shared T cell receptors in the human thymus. The repertoire was sequenced with immunoSEQ multiplex PCR; TCRdb's copy has only in-frame clones and lacks some. The sample includes about 540,000 clones, 78% of them seen just once. This CDR3 is 16 amino acids long. J was trimmed by 1 base and V by 5 bases; bases with no gene match: 7. Germline V gives CDR1 LGHNT, CDR2 FRNRAP. Separately, the same data were catalogued under a study of human thymus T cells.

The sequence was collected from a boy in the first two years of life with a congenital heart defect. The genes are TRBV12-5 and TRBJ2-4, with TRBD2 matching 8 bases. The sample taken for sequencing was thymocytes. The chain's CDR3 is CASGLKAGEAKNIQYF. CDR3 coding DNA: TGTGCTAGTGGTCTCAAAGCGGGAGAGGCCAAAAACATTCAGTACTTC.